These T cell receptor beta chains were read from a single sample in a study of lymphopenia after photon versus proton radiotherapy. The protocol was immunoSEQ multiplex PCR, while the TCRdb copy is restricted to in-frame clones and leaves out a portion. The sample has about 16,000 clones; 80% to 90% are singletons. The material was peripheral blood, obtained from a patient treated with proton-based radiotherapy. These receptors were taken from a man between 65 and 85 years old with pancreatic cancer. CDR3s include the opening cysteine and the closing phenylalanine or tryptophan. Fields, in order: V gene, clone size, D gene, J gene, CDR3 protein, CDR3 DNA. A D gene is named only where the DNA matches it firmly. Only some rows state a clone size, as once, few, many or a class for expanded clones.

TRBV6-1	.	TRBD1	TRBJ1-5	CASSMDRDQPQHF	TGTGCCAGCAGTATGGACAGGGATCAGCCCCAGCATTTT
TRBV15	once	.	TRBJ2-2	CATSRAPGQNTGELFF	TGTGCCACCAGCAGAGCACCGGGACAGAACACCGGGGAGCTGTTTTTT
TRBV18	.	.	TRBJ1-2	CASSPPGVYGYTF	TGTGCCAGCTCACCACCGGGGGTTTATGGCTACACCTTC
TRBV19	.	.	TRBJ2-5	CASSIFLEKETQYF	TGTGCCAGTAGTATATTTTTAGAAAAAGAGACCCAGTACTTC
TRBV7-9	.	.	TRBJ2-2	CASSPPTGDVDTGELFF	TGTGCCAGCAGCCCCCCCACGGGAGATGTGGACACCGGGGAGCTGTTTTTT
TRBV19	.	TRBD1	TRBJ1-6	CASSTGDRGNSPLHF	TGTGCCAGTAGTACTGGGGACAGGGGCAATTCACCCCTCCACTTT
TRBV19	.	.	TRBJ2-1	CASSTPDRYNEQFF	TGTGCCAGTAGTACCCCAGACAGGTACAATGAGCAGTTCTTC
TRBV7-2	few	.	TRBJ1-1	CASSLDRALNTEAFF	TGTGCCAGCAGCTTAGATAGAGCCCTGAACACTGAAGCTTTCTTT
TRBV5-4	.	.	TRBJ1-5	CASSLGTNQPQHF	TGTGCCAGCAGCTTGGGTACGAATCAGCCCCAGCATTTT
TRBV7-9	.	.	TRBJ2-1	CASSPTGMMNEQFF	TGTGCCAGCAGCCCAACAGGGATGATGAATGAGCAGTTCTTC
TRBV11-3	.	.	TRBJ2-7	CASSSGGSEQYF	TGTGCCAGCAGTTCGGGGGGCTCCGAGCAGTACTTC
TRBV7-2	.	TRBD1	TRBJ2-2	CASSLRDRFTGELFF	TGTGCCAGCAGCTTACGGGACAGATTCACCGGGGAGCTGTTTTTT
TRBV6-5	.	TRBD1	TRBJ1-6	CASSPYRGRNSPLHF	TGTGCCAGCAGCCCCTACAGGGGCCGTAATTCACCCCTCCACTTT
TRBV30	.	.	TRBJ2-3	CATSFREDTQYF	TGTGCCACCTCGTTCCGGGAGGATACGCAGTATTTT
TRBV5-1	.	.	TRBJ2-2	CASSPDRPPLGTGELFF	TGCGCCAGCAGCCCTGACAGACCACCTCTGGGAACCGGGGAGCTGTTTTTT
TRBV29-1	once	.	TRBJ2-7	CSVAGDTYEQYF	TGCAGCGTTGCCGGGGACACCTACGAGCAGTACTTC
TRBV30	few	TRBD1	TRBJ2-3	CAWSAQDRAVWENTQYF	TGTGCCTGGAGTGCTCAGGACAGGGCCGTGTGGGAGAATACGCAGTATTTT
TRBV19	.	.	TRBJ1-5	CASSTAAYQPQHF	TGTGCCAGTAGTACCGCCGCGTATCAGCCCCAGCATTTT
TRBV4-1	.	.	TRBJ1-5	CASSPKQDWSNQPQHF	TGCGCCAGCAGCCCCAAGCAAGACTGGAGCAATCAGCCCCAGCATTTT
TRBV7-2	.	TRBD2	TRBJ2-1	CASSWGLAGGEQFF	TGTGCCAGCAGCTGGGGACTAGCGGGAGGGGAGCAGTTCTTC
TRBV2	.	.	TRBJ1-1	CATKTRTGRNTEAFF	TGTGCCACTAAAACCAGAACAGGGAGGAACACTGAAGCTTTCTTT
TRBV6-5	.	.	TRBJ1-1	CASRATVVGTEAFF	TGTGCCAGCAGAGCTACAGTGGTTGGCACTGAAGCTTTCTTT
TRBV18	.	TRBD1	TRBJ2-7	CASSPRGQGAYEQYF	TGTGCCAGCTCACCACGAGGACAGGGGGCTTACGAGCAGTACTTC
TRBV6-1	.	.	TRBJ2-2	CASSTRDLNTGELFF	TGTGCCAGCAGTACAAGGGACTTGAACACCGGGGAGCTGTTTTTT
TRBV6-1	.	.	TRBJ1-1	CASSPRGPTEAFF	TGTGCCAGCAGTCCAAGAGGGCCCACTGAAGCTTTCTTT
TRBV5-6	.	.	TRBJ1-6	CASSLRGQVVNSPLHF	TGTGCCAGCAGCTTGCGGGGGCAAGTAGTTAATTCACCCCTCCACTTT
TRBV9	.	TRBD1	TRBJ2-3	CASSVLNRGGRDTQYF	TGTGCCAGCAGCGTCCTCAACAGGGGCGGTAGAGATACGCAGTATTTT
TRBV6-4	.	.	TRBJ2-3	CASSAEGGTDTQYF	TGTGCCAGCAGTGCGGAGGGGGGTACAGATACGCAGTATTTT
TRBV4-1	.	.	TRBJ2-6	CASSQVSVGGANVLTF	TGCGCCAGCAGCCAAGTAAGTGTGGGCGGGGCCAACGTCCTGACTTTC
TRBV30	.	.	TRBJ2-7	CAWSLPVWGRNEQYF	TGTGCCTGGAGCCTTCCCGTATGGGGCCGAAACGAGCAGTACTTC
TRBV7-8	.	TRBD1	TRBJ1-5	CASSLTGTDNQPQHF	TGTGCCAGCAGCTTAACCGGGACAGATAATCAGCCCCAGCATTTT
TRBV30	.	TRBD1	TRBJ1-3	CAWRTGASGNTIYF	TGTGCCTGGAGGACAGGGGCGTCTGGAAACACCATATATTTT
TRBV29-1	.	TRBD1	TRBJ1-1	CSVGGGAGENTEAFF	TGCAGCGTTGGAGGGGGCGCAGGGGAGAACACTGAAGCTTTCTTT
TRBV13	.	.	TRBJ1-2	CASSQTGTAHYGYTF	TGTGCCAGCAGCCAAACCGGGACCGCACACTATGGCTACACCTTC
TRBV10-3	few	.	TRBJ2-6	CAISESWRAGANVLTF	TGTGCCATCAGTGAGTCTTGGAGGGCTGGGGCCAACGTCCTGACTTTC
TRBV5-1	.	TRBD1	TRBJ1-2	CASRGEGATSNYGYTF	TGCGCCAGCAGGGGTGAGGGGGCGACTTCTAACTATGGCTACACCTTC
TRBV5-1	.	.	TRBJ2-7	CASSSTGRGEQYF	TGCGCCAGCAGCTCGACAGGGAGGGGCGAGCAGTACTTC
TRBV6-1	.	.	TRBJ1-5	CASSDRGAAGQPQHF	TGTGCCAGCAGTGACAGAGGGGCAGCGGGTCAGCCCCAGCATTTT
TRBV5-4	once	.	TRBJ1-2	CASSLGSYGYTF	TGTGCCAGCAGCTTGGGGTCTTATGGCTACACCTTC
TRBV4-1	.	TRBD2	TRBJ2-3	CASSQDWGLAADTQYF	TGCGCCAGCAGCCAAGATTGGGGACTAGCTGCAGATACGCAGTATTTT
TRBV4-2	.	TRBD1	TRBJ2-1	CASSLIQGKANEQFF	TGTGCCAGCAGCTTGATACAGGGGAAGGCCAATGAGCAGTTCTTC
TRBV6-1	.	.	TRBJ2-7	CASSWGYEQYF	TGTGCCAGCTCCTGGGGTTACGAGCAGTACTTC
TRBV25-1	.	TRBD2	TRBJ2-7	CASSPTGGASEQYF	TGTGCCAGCAGTCCCACCGGGGGGGCTAGCGAGCAGTACTTC
TRBV6-1	.	.	TRBJ1-6	CASGSDRLNSPLHF	TGTGCCAGCGGAAGCGACAGACTTAATTCACCCCTCCACTTT
TRBV5-1	.	.	TRBJ1-6	CASSQDAGGGSPLHF	TGCGCCAGCAGCCAGGATGCGGGGGGCGGGTCACCCCTCCACTTT
TRBV7-6	.	TRBD2	TRBJ2-1	CASSRGLAGVSEQFF	TGTGCCAGCAGCCGGGGACTAGCGGGAGTGTCTGAGCAGTTCTTC
TRBV7-9	.	TRBD1	TRBJ1-2	CASSFRQGGYTF	TGTGCCAGCAGCTTCAGACAGGGGGGCTACACCTTC
TRBV29-1	.	TRBD1	TRBJ2-5	CSVVLLWTGWRETQYF	TGCAGCGTTGTCCTCCTCTGGACAGGGTGGAGGGAGACCCAGTACTTC
TRBV9	.	.	TRBJ2-2	CASSIRESGAGELFF	TGTGCCAGCAGCATCCGGGAATCGGGGGCCGGGGAGCTGTTTTTT
TRBV30	.	TRBD2	TRBJ2-2	CAWSVQRGLNTGELFF	TGTGCCTGGAGTGTACAGCGGGGCCTAAACACCGGGGAGCTGTTTTTT
TRBV7-9	.	.	TRBJ2-5	CASSLWRTEVETQYF	TGTGCCAGCAGCTTATGGCGGACTGAAGTAGAGACCCAGTACTTC
TRBV25-1	.	TRBD1	TRBJ1-2	CASSELGQSNYGYTF	TGTGCCAGCAGTGAATTGGGACAGTCTAACTATGGCTACACCTTC